The 16 T cell receptor beta chains below all came from one sample that was sequenced in a study of T cell repertoires in cytomegalovirus infection. One entry per CDR3 protein results from TCRdb running MiXCR on the reads. Of some 100,000 distinct CDR3 sequences listed, around a quarter are singletons. The sequenced sample was CD8+ T cells from PBMCs. Receptors originate from a human donor in good health (CMV status not recorded). Some clones in this sample may be carry-over from other donors' samples.

This clonotype was seen many times. V and J are TRBV20-1 and TRBJ2-1; D ambiguous. Germline V CDR1 and CDR2: DFQATT, SNEGSKA (reference sequence). This CDR3 is 12 amino acids long. V was trimmed by 0 bases and J by 6 bases, leaving 6 bases between them. The CDR3 reads CSARDLGNEQFF. CDR3 nucleotide sequence: TGCAGTGCTAGAGACCTGGGCAATGAGCAGTTCTTC.

The rearrangement links TRBV7-6 to TRBJ1-5; the D is unclear. The germline CDR1 and CDR2 sequences are SGHVS and FNYEAQ. V was shortened by 2 bases and J by 4 bases, with 15 bases between the two germline ends. The CDR3 has 16 residues. CDR3 nucleotide sequence: TGTGCCAGCAGCTTAATTGCGGGCTCAGTAAATCAGCCCCAGCATTTT. Translated, it gives CASSLIAGSVNQPQHF.

There are many counts of this clonotype. The CDR3 loop reads CATSDWGYEQYF. The CDR3 DNA follows: TGTGCCACCAGTGATTGGGGGTACGAGCAGTACTTC. The rearrangement uses TRBV24-1 and TRBJ2-7; D tentatively fits TRBD1 or TRBD2 (5 bases each). The germline V and J ends were trimmed by 2 bases and 4 bases, with 5 bases remaining between them. This CDR3 has 12 residues. From germline, CDR1 is KGHDR and CDR2 SFDVKD.

The V gene is TRBV4-3, the J gene TRBJ1-1; 7 bases fit TRBD1. V lost 4 bases, J lost 5 bases, and 10 bases stayed unmatched. Germline V gene sequence: CDR1 LGHNA, CDR2 YSLEER. The CDR3 extends over 15 amino acids. The CDR3 DNA reads TGCGCCAGCAGCCCATCCTCAGGGGGGAAGACTGAAGCTTTCTTT. This encodes CASSPSSGGKTEAFF.

This chain joins TRBV6-1 and TRBJ2-1; D may correspond to TRBD1 or TRBD2 (5 bases each). CDR1 is MNHNS and CDR2 is SASEGT in the germline V gene. Deletions cut 6 bases from V and 5 bases from J, with 17 bases between. The length of the CDR3 is 15 residues. The CDR3 loop is CASSYTGTTDNEQFF. CDR3 bases: TGTGCCAGCAGCTATACCGGGACCACGGACAATGAGCAGTTCTTC.

V and J are TRBV20-1 and TRBJ2-1, with 9 bases fitting TRBD2. Germline V lookup: CDR1 DFQATT, CDR2 SNEGSKA (reference sequence). CDR3 length equals 17 residues. Trimming at V came to 2 bases and at J to 1 base, leaving 9 bases not matched to a gene. CDR3 sequence (DNA): TGCAGTGCTAGAACCTTAGCGGGGGTTCTTTCCTACAATGAGCAGTTCTTC. It yields the protein CSARTLAGVLSYNEQFF.

The V gene is TRBV28, the J gene TRBJ2-5; 7 bases match TRBD2. From germline, CDR1 is MDHEN and CDR2 SYDVKM. The length of the CDR3 is 14 residues. The ends lost 3 bases at V and 3 bases at J; junction bases unmatched: 4. CDR3 in amino acids: CASSFYAGEETQYF. CDR3 sequence (DNA): TGTGCCAGCAGTTTTTATGCGGGGGAAGAGACCCAGTACTTC.

This clonotype occurred many times. The chain carries TRBV6-5 and TRBJ2-3; D is perhaps TRBD1 or TRBD2 (5 bases each). This CDR3 has 20 amino acids. CDR1 and CDR2 from the germline V gene are MNHEY and SVGAGI. Trimming removed 2 bases at V and 2 bases at J, with 26 bases between. This CDR3 is CASSYRADTESGRVTDTQYF. CDR3 bases: TGTGCCAGCAGTTACCGCGCAGATACCGAATCGGGGCGGGTCACAGATACGCAGTATTTT.

This clonotype has a count of ten or more. The rearrangement uses TRBV7-2 and TRBJ2-3; D is possibly TRBD1 (6 bases). Germline V gene data show CDR1 as SGHTA and CDR2 as FQGNSA. Trimming took off 4 bases at V and 0 bases at J, with 23 bases between the two ends. The CDR3 is 19 amino acids. The CDR3 loop is CASSSPRGRGPSSTDTQYF. The DNA for the CDR3 is TGTGCCAGCAGCTCCCCGAGGGGCAGGGGCCCCTCTAGCACAGATACGCAGTATTTT.

This clonotype was counted ten times or more. This rearrangement joins TRBV28 to TRBJ2-1; D is unclear. CDR3 size: 16 residues. The V and J ends lost 5 bases and 0 bases respectively, with 14 bases between them. Germline CDR1 and CDR2: MDHEN and SYDVKM. The CDR3: CASSPPRSSSYNEQFF. The CDR3 bases are TGTGCCAGCAGTCCCCCGCGGAGTAGCTCCTACAATGAGCAGTTCTTC.

The genes are TRBV6-2 or TRBV6-3 and TRBJ2-1; 11 bases line up with TRBD1. J lost 5 bases, V lost 6 bases, and 6 bases had no gene match. CDR3 length equals 15 residues. Germline V gives CDR1 MNHEY, CDR2 SVGEGT. The CDR3 region has the DNA TGTGCCAGCAGACCGGGGACAGGGGGGCACAATGAGCAGTTCTTC. Translated, it gives CASRPGTGGHNEQFF.

This clonotype occurred many times. The CDR3 nucleotides are TGCGCCAGCAGCCAAGACCCACAGGGGCAAGTCCAAGAGACCCAGTACTTC. Protein sequence: CASSQDPQGQVQETQYF. V is TRBV4-1 and J is TRBJ2-5; 7 positions match TRBD1. After removal of 0 bases from V and 1 base from J, the junction contained 8 bases not matched to a gene. The CDR3 loop spans 17 amino acids. Germline V gene data show CDR1 as MGHRA and CDR2 as YSYEKL.

In this sample, this clonotype turned up many times. The rearrangement joins TRBV11-3 to TRBJ2-7, with 9 bases identical to TRBD2. The V gene end was trimmed by 3 bases and the J gene end by 2 bases; junction bases not matched to a gene: 2. Germline CDR1 SGHNT, CDR2 YENEEA. The CDR3 extends over 14 amino acids. As DNA, the CDR3 is TGTGCCAGCAGCTTTAAGCGGGGGGCCTACGAGCAGTACTTC. This translates into CASSFKRGAYEQYF.

The chain is built from TRBV2 and TRBJ2-7, with D tentatively TRBD1 (5 bases). The V gene lost 5 bases and the J gene lost 2 bases, with 10 bases spanning the gap. Germline CDR1 SNHLY, CDR2 FYNNEI. The CDR3 is made up of 13 amino acids. CDR3 nucleotide sequence: TGTGCCAGCAGTCCCGACAGCGCCTACGAGCAGTACTTC. This encodes CASSPDSAYEQYF.

The gene calls are TRBV19 and TRBJ1-4; D perhaps matches TRBD1 (5 bases). The V gene's germline CDR1 is LNHDA and CDR2 SQIVND (reference sequence). Trimming stripped 6 bases from V and 6 bases from J, with 17 bases between. CDR3 length equals 15 residues. CDR3 protein: CASSPLGRLDEKLFF. CDR3 nucleotide sequence: TGTGCCAGTAGCCCACTGGGACGTTTAGATGAAAAACTGTTTTTT.

With regard to this clonotype: A much larger clone differs by one base, so this may be a read error. The chain couples TRBV13 to TRBJ2-2; TRBD2 is a possible D gene (5 bases). CDR3 length equals 12 residues. Looked up from germline, CDR1 is PRHDT and CDR2 is FYEKMQ (reference sequence). The chain's CDR3 is CASSFEAGEPFF. Here the CDR3 DNA reads TGTGCCAGCAGCTTTGAGGCCGGGGAGCCGTTTTTT. The full variable domain, in which reference TRBV13 and TRBJ2-2 provide the parts outside the CDR3, is AAGVIQSPRHLIKEKRETATLKCYPIPRHDTVYWYQQGPGQDPQFLISFYEKMQSDKGSIPDRFSAQQFSDYHSELNMSSLELGDSALYFCASSFEAGEPFFGEGSRLTVL.